The next 17 T cell receptor beta chains were all read from a single sample in a study of OX40 agonist ivuxolimab in advanced cancers. Method: immunoSEQ multiplex PCR; TCRdb's copy keeps in-frame clones and lacks some. This sample has more than 45,000 clones; about 80% occur once, and the top ten carry around 3.6%. The sequenced sample was CD4+ or CD8+ T cells sorted from blood, obtained in a trial of the OX40 agonist ivuxolimab. These TCRs come from an adult with an advanced solid tumor such as melanoma, head and neck, liver or kidney cancer.

The chain recombines TRBV28 with TRBJ2-2; D gene unclear. The CDR3 consists of 14 residues. Germline assignment: CDR1 MDHEN and CDR2 SYDVKM. V was pared by 5 bases and J by 7 bases, with 14 bases between. The CDR3 here is CASSPPRGIGELFF. DNA for the CDR3: TGTGCCAGCAGTCCACCTCGAGGCATCGGGGAGCTGTTTTTT.

The chain recombines TRBV7-9 with TRBJ1-5, with D possibly TRBD1 on 5 matching bases. This CDR3 contains 14 residues. Germline CDR1 is SEHNR and CDR2 is FQNEAQ (reference sequence). V was cut by 5 bases and J by 5 bases, with 13 bases left in between. The CDR3 nucleotides are TGTGCCAGCAGCAGGGACGGGCGCTATCAGCCCCAGCATTTT. This gives the protein CASSRDGRYQPQHF. Using reference TRBV7-9 and TRBJ1-5 for the parts outside the CDR3, the full variable domain is DTGVSQNPRHKITKRGQNVTFRCDPISEHNRLYWYRQTLGQGPEFLTYFQNEAQLEKSRLLSDRFSAERPKGSFSTLEIQRTEQGDSAMYLCASSRDGRYQPQHFGDGTRLSIL.

The rearrangement links TRBV27 to TRBJ2-7; D not resolved. CDR3 length equals 15 residues. Between the trimmed V and J ends, which lost 5 bases and 1 base, there was a span of 15 bases. The V gene's germline CDR1 is MNHEY and CDR2 SMNVEV (reference sequence). The CDR3 nucleotides read TGTGCCAGCAGTAGCCCGGGCTACCCTTCCTACGAGCAGTACTTC. As protein: CASSSPGYPSYEQYF.

The chain is built from TRBV6-6 and TRBJ1-1, with D perhaps matching TRBD1 (5 bases). From germline, CDR1 is MNHNY and CDR2 SVGAGI (reference sequence). This CDR3 contains 13 residues. With 4 bases removed from V and 2 bases from J, the gap between germline ends came to 8 bases. DNA of the CDR3: TGTGCCAGCAGTTTCCAGGGCAACACTGAAGCTTTCTTT. It codes for CASSFQGNTEAFF.

The rearrangement joins TRBV5-1 to TRBJ2-4; 9 bases agree with TRBD1. Trimming at V came to 4 bases and at J to 8 bases, leaving 7 bases not matched to a gene. The CDR3 is made up of 14 amino acids. CDR1 SGHRS and CDR2 YFSETQ come from the germline V gene. Here the CDR3 reads CASSPGTGRDIQYF. The CDR3 DNA is TGCGCCAGCAGCCCAGGGACAGGGCGCGACATTCAGTACTTC.

This chain joins TRBV5-1 and TRBJ2-7, with 10 positions matching TRBD1. The CDR3 length is 13 residues. The germline gives CDR1 SGHRS, CDR2 YFSETQ. V was clipped by 5 bases and J by 5 bases; unmatched bases: 4. The CDR3 region has the DNA TGCGCCAGCAGGACAGGGGGCATCGACGAGCAGTACTTC. Its protein is CASRTGGIDEQYF.

The table lists this clone with a few counts. The chain joins TRBV28 to TRBJ2-1; TRBD2 matches at 9 bases. In germline, CDR1 is MDHEN, CDR2 SYDVKM. J lost 0 bases, V lost 6 bases, and 18 bases had no gene match. The CDR3 has 20 amino acids. CDR3 sequence: CASSPSGTSRYEDSYNEQFF. In nucleotides, the CDR3 is TGTGCCAGCAGCCCTTCCGGGACTAGCAGATACGAAGACTCCTACAATGAGCAGTTCTTC.

The chain employs TRBV7-8 and TRBJ1-1, with D perhaps TRBD1 (6 bases). The V gene lost 5 bases and the J gene lost 0 bases, with 10 bases spanning the gap. Germline CDR1 is SGHVS and CDR2 is FQNEAQ. The CDR3 totals 14 residues. CDR3 bases: TGTGCCAGCAGCAAAAACAGGGTGAACACTGAAGCTTTCTTT. Its translation: CASSKNRVNTEAFF.

The chain combines TRBV5-1 with TRBJ2-2; 11 bases are shared with TRBD2. V shed 4 bases and J 5 bases; nucleotides not matched to a gene: 7. This CDR3 spans 16 amino acids. Germline values: CDR1 SGHRS, CDR2 YFSETQ. This CDR3 reads CASSPETSGATGELFF. The CDR3 DNA reads TGCGCCAGCAGCCCGGAGACTAGCGGGGCGACCGGGGAGCTGTTTTTT.

This chain joins TRBV7-9 and TRBJ2-5; TRBD1 aligns across 7 bases. The CDR3 is 15 residues long. Per the germline V gene, CDR1 is SEHNR and CDR2 is FQNEAQ (reference sequence). V shed 3 bases and J 2 bases; nucleotides not matched to a gene: 6. CDR3 coding DNA: TGTGCCAGCAGCTTGACAGGGTCGGGGCAAGAGACCCAGTACTTC. It specifies CASSLTGSGQETQYF.

In DNA, the CDR3 is TGTGCCAGCAGTTTCGACGGTTCGGGGGTAAGGTGGTCGGGCTACACCTTC. The encoded protein is CASSFDGSGVRWSGYTF. The rearrangement joins TRBV27 to TRBJ1-2, with D possibly matching TRBD1 (5 bases). The germline V gene encodes CDR1 MNHEY and CDR2 SMNVEV (reference sequence). V lost 3 bases to trimming and J lost 8 bases, with 25 bases between them. The CDR3 extends over 17 amino acids.

This rearrangement joins TRBV19 to TRBJ1-4; possibly TRBD1 for D (6 bases). The CDR3 is made up of 15 amino acids. Trimming took 5 bases from V and 8 from J, leaving 18 bases between them. Germline lookup yields CDR1 LNHDA and CDR2 SQIVND (reference sequence). For the CDR3, the DNA is TGTGCCAGTAGTTTAGGACAGATCTGGGGGGAAAAACTGTTTTTT. It specifies CASSLGQIWGEKLFF.

The chain couples TRBV19 to TRBJ1-5; the D is unclear. Trimming took off 5 bases at V and 2 bases at J, with 13 bases between the two ends. This CDR3 comprises 15 residues. Looked up from germline, CDR1 is LNHDA and CDR2 is SQIVND (reference sequence). The CDR3 here is CASSALPAGNQPQHF. In nucleotides, the CDR3 is TGTGCCAGTAGTGCCCTTCCAGCAGGCAATCAGCCCCAGCATTTT.

V usage is TRBV18 and J usage is TRBJ1-5; D gene ambiguous. The CDR3 is 16 residues long. V lost 3 bases and J 0 bases, leaving 12 bases between the germline ends. The germline V gene has CDR1 KGHSH and CDR2 LQKENI. The CDR3 protein is CASSPRAANSNQPQHF. CDR3 DNA sequence: TGTGCCAGCTCACCTAGGGCAGCAAATAGCAATCAGCCCCAGCATTTT.

Here the CDR3 DNA reads TGTGCCAGCAGTACACGAGCGGGGGGCCTCGGGGAGCTGTTTTTT. Translation gives CASSTRAGGLGELFF. The rearrangement joins TRBV6-5 to TRBJ2-2, with 9 bases aligning to TRBD2. The CDR3 has 15 residues. J gave up 7 bases and V 5 bases, and 8 bases lay outside the gene matches. Germline assignment: CDR1 MNHEY and CDR2 SVGAGI.

V is TRBV10-1 and J is TRBJ2-7; D not resolved. The V end lost 2 bases, the J end lost 3 bases, and 11 bases lay between the germline ends. The CDR3 has 14 amino acids. Germline V gene sequence: CDR1 WNHNN, CDR2 SYGVQD (reference sequence). The CDR3 DNA is TGCGCCAGCAGTGAGGGCCCCGTCATCTACGAGCAGTACTTC. Residues: CASSEGPVIYEQYF.

This chain links TRBV5-4 with TRBJ2-1; possibly TRBD1 for D (6 bases). Trimming took 0 bases from V and 0 from J, leaving 7 bases between them. In germline, CDR1 is SGHNT, CDR2 YYREEE (reference sequence). The CDR3 length is 15 residues. In nucleotides, the CDR3 is TGTGCCAGCAGCTTGGCACAGGGCTCCTACAATGAGCAGTTCTTC. Its translation: CASSLAQGSYNEQFF.